This section outlines one T cell receptor beta chain sequence together with its context. Its specificity is unknown. These data originate in a study of CD8 T cells in ankylosing spondylitis. General study results and limits: Disease-linked clones had a CD8+ phenotype and relatively low frequency in peripheral blood. Researchers reportedly found disease-linked clones significantly enriched in matched ankylosing spondylitis synovial fluid. Some of the motif variants had earlier been found in reactive arthritis patients' fluid and blood. The study identified a TCR beta motif of several highly homologous variants that appeared characteristic of ankylosing spondylitis blood.

The length of the CDR3 is 15 residues. CDR1 and CDR2 from the germline V gene are SGHTA and FQGNSA. Trimming took off 5 bases at V and 6 bases at J, with 17 bases between the two ends. TCR beta libraries were made by quantitative 5'-RACE with molecular barcodes. Using its own MiXCR run on the 5' RACE reads, TCRdb lists one record per CDR3 protein. Counted here are about 540,000 distinct CDR3 sequences, about 13% occurring once; the ten biggest clones make up approximately 7%. The clonotype was recovered from a male donor with ankylosing spondylitis. This chain uses TRBV7-2 with TRBJ1-5; maybe TRBD1 (5 bases). The sequenced material came from blood, either unsorted or a sorted T cell fraction (not recorded which). The CDR3, as DNA: TGTGCCAGCAGCACCTGGGCCCAGGGCCCTCAGCCCCAGCATTTT. Its translation: CASSTWAQGPQPQHF.